The 31 T cell receptor beta chains presented below share a single source sample, sequenced in a study of blood T cell repertoires in COVID-19. Measured with immunoSEQ multiplex PCR; TCRdb has only the in-frame clones, and not every one. This table has fewer than 350,000 clones, roughly 85% appearing once. Sequenced sample: PBMCs or T cells enriched from blood (not recorded which). The source is a woman between 35 and 50 years old with acute COVID-19.

Notes on this clone: At one end the junction does not follow the germline gene, possibly because of a read error. The rearrangement joins TRBV27 to TRBJ2-3; 11 bases are a match to TRBD2. Germline lookup yields CDR1 MNHEY and CDR2 SMNVEV (reference sequence). The CDR3 has 16 amino acids. CDR3 residues: CASRLSSGRSGDTQYF. The CDR3 DNA reads TGTGCCAGCAGGTTATCTAGCGGGAGGAGTGGGGATACGCAGTATTTT.

V is TRBV28 and J is TRBJ2-7; 7 bases are shared with TRBD2. V dropped 5 bases and J dropped 7; count of bases not matched to a gene: 11. Germline CDR1 and CDR2: MDHEN and SYDVKM. This CDR3 contains 14 residues. DNA of the CDR3: TGTGCCAGCAGTCTCCCGGGAGGTCCGAGGGAGCAGTACTTC. Translating it yields CASSLPGGPREQYF.

The V call is TRBV3-1 (or the pseudogene TRBV3-2), the J call TRBJ1-5, with a weak D call TRBD1 (5 bases). V dropped 4 bases and J dropped 2 bases, with 9 bases sitting between them. CDR3 length equals 14 residues. Germline V gene data show CDR1 as LGHDT and CDR2 as YNNKEL (reference sequence). CDR3 in DNA: TGTGCCAGCAGCCGGGACTCCGGCAATCAGCCCCAGCATTTT. Translated, it gives CASSRDSGNQPQHF.

The V call is TRBV7-2, the J call TRBJ2-1; D is possibly TRBD2 (6 bases). V was cut by 1 base and J by 4 bases, with 8 bases left in between. The CDR3 spans 14 residues. Germline V gene data show CDR1 as SGHTA and CDR2 as FQGNSA. The CDR3, as DNA: TGTGCCAGCAGCTTAGGGCGGGAATACAATGAGCAGTTCTTC. Encoded protein: CASSLGREYNEQFF. The full variable domain, with the rest looked up from reference TRBV7-2 and TRBJ2-1, is GAGVSQSPSNKVTEKGKDVELRCDPISGHTALYWYRQSLGQGLEFLIYFQGNSAPDKSGLPSDRFSAERTGGSVSTLTIQRTQQEDSAVYLCASSLGREYNEQFFGPGTRLTVL.

The V call is TRBV6-2 or TRBV6-3, the J call TRBJ1-2, with a tentative D call TRBD1 (6 bases). CDR3 length: 16 residues. Germline lookup yields CDR1 MNHEY and CDR2 SVGEGT. V shed 6 bases and J shed 3 bases, with 20 bases lying between them. The CDR3: CASSPTLQGRYYGYTF. In nucleotides, the CDR3 is TGTGCCAGCAGCCCTACGCTACAGGGTCGCTACTATGGCTACACCTTC.

V usage is TRBV29-1 and J usage is TRBJ2-3, with D possibly matching TRBD1 (5 bases). The V end was cut by 4 bases, the J end by 2 bases, with 10 bases between. This CDR3 contains 13 residues. Germline lookup yields CDR1 SQVTM and CDR2 ANQGSEA. CDR3 in amino acids: CSVGGVPTDTQYF. The CDR3 DNA reads as TGCAGCGTTGGGGGCGTTCCCACAGATACGCAGTATTTT.

The chain has TRBV18 and TRBJ2-7; a weak D match, TRBD1 (5 bases). Germline V gene data show CDR1 as KGHSH and CDR2 as LQKENI. This CDR3 spans 15 amino acids. Deletions cut 4 bases from V and 0 bases from J, with 13 bases between. The CDR3 loop is CASSLTQVSSYEQYF. The DNA for the CDR3 is TGTGCCAGCTCACTCACACAGGTGAGCTCCTACGAGCAGTACTTC. Full variable domain (outside the CDR3, taken from reference TRBV18 and TRBJ2-7): NAGVMQNPRHLVRRRGQEARLRCSPMKGHSHVYWYRQLPEEGLKFMVYLQKENIIDESGMPKERFSAEFPKEGPSILRIQQVVRGDSAAYFCASSLTQVSSYEQYFGPGTRLTVT.

This clone has only one observation. This chain connects TRBV6-2 or TRBV6-3 to TRBJ2-2; 7 bases align to TRBD1. V lost 4 bases and J lost 4; bases outside the gene matches: 6. Germline-derived CDR1 and CDR2 are MNHEY and SVGEGT. This CDR3 contains 15 residues. The CDR3 region is CASSSGGYGTGELFF. CDR3 nucleotide sequence: TGTGCCAGCAGTTCAGGGGGTTACGGCACCGGGGAGCTGTTTTTT.

The chain is built from TRBV19 and TRBJ1-5; TRBD1 matches 9 bases. Looked up from germline, CDR1 is LNHDA and CDR2 is SQIVND (reference sequence). This CDR3 has 15 residues. V was pared by 6 bases and J by 5 bases, with 8 bases of the junction left unmatched. The CDR3 region has the DNA TGTGCCAGTAGCCAGGACAGGGGATTGGATCAGCCCCAGCATTTT. Translated, it gives CASSQDRGLDQPQHF.

V is TRBV28 and J is TRBJ1-5; D ambiguous. V was pared by 2 bases and J by 3 bases, with 8 bases between. The CDR3 is made up of 14 amino acids. Germline-derived CDR1 and CDR2 are MDHEN and SYDVKM. This chain's CDR3 is CASSLVAFNQPQHF. The CDR3 nucleotides read TGTGCCAGCAGTTTAGTTGCGTTCAATCAGCCCCAGCATTTT.

The rearrangement links TRBV9 to TRBJ2-7; the D gene is possibly TRBD2 (7 bases). In germline, CDR1 is SGDLS, CDR2 YYNGEE. The CDR3 sequence is 15 residues long. V was clipped by 0 bases and J by 2 bases, with 12 bases between them. The CDR3 DNA sequence: TGTGCCAGCAGCGTAGAAAGCGGGGACACCTACGAGCAGTACTTC. This encodes CASSVESGDTYEQYF.

V is TRBV6-1 and J is TRBJ1-4, with D hard to call. CDR1 MNHNS and CDR2 SASEGT come from the germline V gene. There are 14 residues in the CDR3. V shed 1 base and J shed 8 bases, with 11 bases lying between them. The DNA for the CDR3 is TGTGCCAGCAGTGAAGAAGGAGTTTGGGAAAAACTGTTTTTT. Amino acid sequence: CASSEEGVWEKLFF.

V is TRBV6-5 and J is TRBJ1-2, with D possibly TRBD1 on 6 matching bases. Trimming left V 5 bases short and J 4 bases short, with 11 bases between. The length of the CDR3 is 13 residues. Germline CDR1 MNHEY, CDR2 SVGAGI. The CDR3 loop reads CASSPGHSYGYTF. The CDR3 DNA sequence: TGTGCCAGCAGTCCGGGACACAGCTATGGCTACACCTTC.

The rearrangement links TRBV6-1 to TRBJ2-7; D is uncertain. V lost 1 base to trimming and J lost 2 bases, with 9 bases between them. Germline CDR1 MNHNS, CDR2 SASEGT. The CDR3 is 14 amino acids. The DNA for the CDR3 is TGTGCCAGCAGTGAAGGTCAGGTTCCCTACGAGCAGTACTTC. This codes for CASSEGQVPYEQYF.

To note about this clone: The germline gene is not matched at one end of the junction; a read error may be the cause. The genes are TRBV6-5 and TRBJ1-5; D might be TRBD1 (6 bases). Germline CDR1 and CDR2: MNHEY and SVGAGI. The CDR3 runs 16 residues. CDR3 sequence (DNA): TGTGCCAGCACTTACCTTCCAGGGGCTAGCAATCAGCCCCAGCATTTT. Its translation: CASTYLPGASNQPQHF.

The chain recombines TRBV7-9 with TRBJ1-1; the D gene is possibly TRBD1 (5 bases). Germline V gene data show CDR1 as SEHNR and CDR2 as FQNEAQ (reference sequence). V was shortened by 3 bases and J by 1 base, with 12 bases between the two germline ends. There are 15 residues in the CDR3. The CDR3 sequence: CASSFRSGQNTEAFF. The DNA for the CDR3 is TGTGCCAGCAGCTTCCGTTCAGGGCAGAACACTGAAGCTTTCTTT.

The sample holds a few counts of this clone. The chain has TRBV3-1 (or the pseudogene TRBV3-2) and TRBJ2-7; no clear D gene. CDR1 is LGHDT, CDR2 YNNKEL, per germline (reference sequence). V was pared by 2 bases and J by 3 bases, with 11 bases between. This CDR3 is built from 14 residues. The chain's CDR3 is CASSQNGPSYEQYF. The CDR3 nucleotides are TGTGCCAGCAGCCAAAATGGGCCCAGCTACGAGCAGTACTTC.

This chain connects TRBV4-1 to TRBJ1-4; the D is unclear. The CDR3 totals 14 residues. CDR1 MGHRA and CDR2 YSYEKL come from the germline V gene. The V gene lost 0 bases and the J gene lost 4 bases, with 6 bases spanning the gap. The CDR3 region is CASSQDSYNEKLFF. The CDR3 region has the DNA TGCGCCAGCAGCCAAGACAGTTATAATGAAAAACTGTTTTTT.

In its sample, this clone was seen a few times. The chain is built from TRBV10-3 and TRBJ2-2; 7 nucleotides agree with TRBD1. There are 15 residues in the CDR3. Unmatched junction bases numbered 5, after V lost 3 bases and J lost 4 bases. Germline V gene sequence: CDR1 ENHRY, CDR2 SYGVKD. CDR3 amino acids: CAISDSPGGTGELFF. In nucleotides, the CDR3 is TGTGCCATCAGTGATAGCCCAGGGGGCACCGGGGAGCTGTTTTTT.

This clone was detected only once. This chain connects TRBV15 to TRBJ1-6; TRBD1 is a possible D gene (5 bases). With 1 base removed from V and 7 bases from J, the gap between germline ends came to 11 bases. This CDR3 region has 15 residues. Germline V gene lookup returns CDR1 LNHNV and CDR2 YYDKDF (reference sequence). The CDR3 is CATSRVGRENSPLHF. DNA for the CDR3: TGTGCCACCAGCAGAGTTGGCAGGGAAAATTCACCCCTCCACTTT.

The genes are TRBV15 and TRBJ2-1, with 9 bases identical to TRBD2. Germline assignment: CDR1 LNHNV and CDR2 YYDKDF (reference sequence). The CDR3 covers 16 residues. With 3 bases clipped from V and 6 bases from J, the junction kept 9 bases outside the gene matches. This CDR3 is CATSRARGGVSNEQFF. Written as DNA, the CDR3 is TGTGCCACCAGCAGGGCGCGGGGGGGCGTCTCCAATGAGCAGTTCTTC.

Concerning this clone: Other DNA sequences within the sample encode an identical CDR3. V usage is TRBV6-5 and J usage is TRBJ2-7; possible D gene TRBD2, 6 bases. V dropped 0 bases and J dropped 5 bases, with 11 bases sitting between them. This CDR3 is built from 14 residues. Germline V gene sequence: CDR1 MNHEY, CDR2 SVGAGI. The CDR3 region is CASSYSFGEDEQYF. The CDR3 bases are TGTGCCAGCAGTTACTCATTTGGGGAGGACGAGCAGTACTTC.

The CDR3 DNA is TGTGCCAGCAGCTTCGGACGGGGTCAGCCCCAGCATTTT. Protein: CASSFGRGQPQHF. The chain is built from TRBV7-3 and TRBJ1-5; unclear D gene. CDR3 length equals 13 residues. V was cut by 3 bases and J by 6 bases, with 9 bases left in between. Germline V lookup: CDR1 SGHTA, CDR2 FQGTGA.

The gene calls are TRBV7-3 and TRBJ2-2; TRBD1 aligns across 7 bases. The trim removed 5 bases at V and 1 base at J, leaving 7 bases unmatched. Germline values: CDR1 SGHTA, CDR2 FQGTGA. This CDR3 region has 16 residues. CDR3 protein: CASSPGGTWNTGELFF. CDR3 nucleotides: TGTGCCAGCAGCCCAGGGGGAACTTGGAACACCGGGGAGCTGTTTTTT.

This clone has only a few counts. The chain uses TRBV6-5 and TRBJ1-6; 12 positions match TRBD1. V lost 6 bases to trimming and J lost 7 bases; unmatched junction nucleotides: 1. The CDR3 has 14 amino acids. Per the germline V gene, CDR1 is MNHEY and CDR2 is SVGAGI. CDR3 region: CASRGQGANSPLHF. For the CDR3, the DNA is TGTGCCAGCAGGGGACAGGGGGCCAATTCACCCCTCCACTTT.

The chain employs TRBV25-1 and TRBJ2-1; tentatively, D is TRBD2 (6 bases). V was cut by 8 bases and J by 3 bases, with 17 bases left in between. The CDR3 has 15 amino acids. In germline, CDR1 is MGHDK, CDR2 SYGVNS. The CDR3 coding sequence is TGTGCCAGCGCCTCCGGGACTCCCTTCTACAATGAGCAGTTCTTC. It codes for CASASGTPFYNEQFF.

The CDR3 sequence: CASSQAPVSVWYSPLHF. CDR3 DNA sequence: TGTGCCAGCAGCCAAGCCCCGGTATCTGTCTGGTATTCACCCCTCCACTTT. V is TRBV3-1 (or the pseudogene TRBV3-2) and J is TRBJ1-6; no firm D call. Germline assignment: CDR1 LGHDT and CDR2 YNNKEL (reference sequence). The CDR3 is 17 residues long. The germline V and J ends were trimmed by 1 base and 8 bases, with 18 bases remaining between them.

In its sample, this clone was seen a few times. The V call is TRBV7-9, the J call TRBJ1-4; 7 nucleotides match TRBD1. Trimming at V came to 5 bases and at J to 8 bases, leaving 8 bases not matched to a gene. Germline values: CDR1 SEHNR, CDR2 FQNEAQ (reference sequence). The length of the CDR3 is 14 residues. The CDR3 nucleotides read TGTGCCAGCAGCCTCACAAGGGGGCAGGAAAAACTGTTTTTT. Its translation is CASSLTRGQEKLFF.

This clone was counted a few times. V is TRBV27 and J is TRBJ2-3, with 7 positions matching TRBD2. The CDR3 has 18 amino acids. From germline, CDR1 is MNHEY and CDR2 SMNVEV (reference sequence). V gave up 6 bases and J gave up 2 bases; unmatched junction bases: 17. DNA for the CDR3: TGTGCCAGCAGATCCCGAGCCGCCCCGGGACTAAACACAGATACGCAGTATTTT. Its translation is CASRSRAAPGLNTDTQYF.

In its sample, this clone was seen once. The V call is TRBV7-6, the J call TRBJ2-2; perhaps TRBD1 as D (5 bases). This CDR3 has 16 amino acids. V was pared by 5 bases and J by 1 base, with 14 bases between. The germline gives CDR1 SGHVS, CDR2 FNYEAQ. The CDR3 reads CASSRDSTQNTGELFF. The CDR3 DNA is TGTGCCAGCAGCCGAGACAGTACTCAGAACACCGGGGAGCTGTTTTTT.

The chain combines TRBV13 with TRBJ2-5; 13 bases are a match to TRBD2. The CDR3 consists of 16 residues. Germline CDR1 and CDR2: PRHDT and FYEKMQ (reference sequence). The junction had 4 bases not matched to a gene; V was cut back by 5 bases and J by 1 base. The DNA of the CDR3 is TGTGCCAGCAGCCGTCGGACTAGCGGGGGCCAAGAGACCCAGTACTTC. It specifies CASSRRTSGGQETQYF.